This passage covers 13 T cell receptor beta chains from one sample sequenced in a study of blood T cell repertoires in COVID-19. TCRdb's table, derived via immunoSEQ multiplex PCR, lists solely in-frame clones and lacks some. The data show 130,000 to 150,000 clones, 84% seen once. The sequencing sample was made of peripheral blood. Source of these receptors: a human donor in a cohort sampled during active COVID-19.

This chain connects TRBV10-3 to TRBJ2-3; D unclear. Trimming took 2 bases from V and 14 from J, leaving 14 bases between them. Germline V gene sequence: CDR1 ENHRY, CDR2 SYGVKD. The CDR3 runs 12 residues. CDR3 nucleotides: TGTGCCATCAGTGAGATGGCTAAACCAGGGTATTTT. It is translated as CAISEMAKPGYF.

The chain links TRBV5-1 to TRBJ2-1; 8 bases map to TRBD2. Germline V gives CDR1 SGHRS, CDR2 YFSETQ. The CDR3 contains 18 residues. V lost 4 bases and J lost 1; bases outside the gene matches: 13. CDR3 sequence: CASSVEVSGGVSYNEQFF. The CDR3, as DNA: TGCGCCAGCAGCGTCGAAGTAAGCGGGGGCGTGTCCTACAATGAGCAGTTCTTC.

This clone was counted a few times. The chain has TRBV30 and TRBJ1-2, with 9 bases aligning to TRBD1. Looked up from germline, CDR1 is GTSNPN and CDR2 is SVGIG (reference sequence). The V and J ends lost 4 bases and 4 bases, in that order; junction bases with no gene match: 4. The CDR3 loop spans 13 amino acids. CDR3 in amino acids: CAWKGDRAYGYTF. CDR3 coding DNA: TGTGCCTGGAAGGGGGACAGGGCCTATGGCTACACCTTC.

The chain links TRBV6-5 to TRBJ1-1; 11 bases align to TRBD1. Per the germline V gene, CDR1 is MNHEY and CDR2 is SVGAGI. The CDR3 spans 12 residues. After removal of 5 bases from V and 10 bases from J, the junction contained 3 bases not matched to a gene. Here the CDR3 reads CASSRGQGGAFF. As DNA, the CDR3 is TGTGCCAGCAGTCGGGGACAGGGGGGAGCTTTCTTT.

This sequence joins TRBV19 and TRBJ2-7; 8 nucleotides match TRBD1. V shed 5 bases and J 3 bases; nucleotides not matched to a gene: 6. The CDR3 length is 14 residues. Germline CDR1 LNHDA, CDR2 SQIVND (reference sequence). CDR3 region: CASSSGGSVYEQYF. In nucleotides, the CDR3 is TGTGCCAGTAGTTCAGGGGGCTCGGTCTACGAGCAGTACTTC.

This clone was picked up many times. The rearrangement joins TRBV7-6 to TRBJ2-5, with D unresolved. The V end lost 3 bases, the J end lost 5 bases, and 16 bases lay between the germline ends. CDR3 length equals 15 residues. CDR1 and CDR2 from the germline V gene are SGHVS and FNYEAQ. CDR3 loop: CASSLERSPQETQYF. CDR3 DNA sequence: TGTGCCAGCAGCTTGGAGCGCTCCCCGCAGGAGACCCAGTACTTC.

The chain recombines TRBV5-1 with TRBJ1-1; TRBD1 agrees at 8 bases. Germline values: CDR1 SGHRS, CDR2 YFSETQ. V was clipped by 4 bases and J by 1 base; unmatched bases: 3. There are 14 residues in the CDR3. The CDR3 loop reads CASSPGQGNTEAFF. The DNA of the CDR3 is TGCGCCAGCAGCCCTGGACAGGGGAACACTGAAGCTTTCTTT.

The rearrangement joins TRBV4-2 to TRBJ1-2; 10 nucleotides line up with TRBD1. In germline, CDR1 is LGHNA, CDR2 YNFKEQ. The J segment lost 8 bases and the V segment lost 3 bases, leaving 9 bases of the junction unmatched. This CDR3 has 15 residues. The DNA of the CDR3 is TGTGCCAGCAGCCAGGTCCGACAGGGGGCTGGAGGCTACACCTTC. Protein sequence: CASSQVRQGAGGYTF.

CDR3 DNA: TGTGCCAGCACCTGGACAGGGCCGGGCACTGAAGCTTTCTTT. It codes for CASTWTGPGTEAFF. The genes are TRBV2 and TRBJ1-1; the match to TRBD1 covers 8 bases. Trimming at V came to 7 bases and at J to 4 bases, leaving 8 bases not matched to a gene. The CDR3 runs 14 residues. Looked up from germline, CDR1 is SNHLY and CDR2 is FYNNEI.

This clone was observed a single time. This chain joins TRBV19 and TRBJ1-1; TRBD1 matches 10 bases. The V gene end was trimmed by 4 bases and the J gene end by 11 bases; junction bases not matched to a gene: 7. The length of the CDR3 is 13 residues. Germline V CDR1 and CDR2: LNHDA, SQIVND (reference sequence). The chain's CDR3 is CASSTGQGDEAFF. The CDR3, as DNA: TGTGCCAGTAGTACAGGACAGGGGGATGAGGCTTTCTTT.

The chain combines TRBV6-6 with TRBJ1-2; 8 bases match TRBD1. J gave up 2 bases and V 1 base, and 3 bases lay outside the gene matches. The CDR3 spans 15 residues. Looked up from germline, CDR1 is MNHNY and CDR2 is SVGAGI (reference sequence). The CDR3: CASSYWTGNNYGYTF. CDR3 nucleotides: TGTGCCAGCAGTTACTGGACAGGGAACAACTATGGCTACACCTTC.

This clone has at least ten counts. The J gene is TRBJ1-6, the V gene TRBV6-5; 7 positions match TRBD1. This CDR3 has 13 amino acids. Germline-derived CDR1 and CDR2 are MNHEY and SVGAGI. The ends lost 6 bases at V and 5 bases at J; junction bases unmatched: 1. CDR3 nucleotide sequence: TGTGCCAGCAGACAGGGGAATAATTCACCCCTCCACTTT. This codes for CASRQGNNSPLHF.

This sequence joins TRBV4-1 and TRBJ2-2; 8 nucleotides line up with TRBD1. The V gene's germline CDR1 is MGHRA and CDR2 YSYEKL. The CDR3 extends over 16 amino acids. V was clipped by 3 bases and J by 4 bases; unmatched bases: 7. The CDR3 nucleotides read TGCGCCAGCAGCCAGGGCCAGGGGGCGAGCACCGGGGAGCTGTTTTTT. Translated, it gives CASSQGQGASTGELFF.